These 10 T cell receptor beta chains were sequenced from one sample in a study of sequential checkpoint blockade in melanoma. As for treatment: randomized to nivolumab then ipilimumab (arm A) or the reverse (arm B). Profiling relied on immunoSEQ multiplex PCR, and the TCRdb table lists in-frame clones only, not all of them. This sample has roughly 29,000 clones; around 80% occur once, and the top ten carry approximately 16%. Sequenced material: CD8+ T cells sorted from blood (inferred from file names), taken from a patient given nivolumab and ipilimumab in sequence. All receptors come from a human donor with melanoma.

This clone has just a few counts. The chain is built from TRBV4-1 and TRBJ2-7; TRBD1 is a possible D gene (6 bases). CDR3 length: 15 residues. The germline V gene encodes CDR1 MGHRA and CDR2 YSYEKL. Trimming removed 3 bases from V and 5 bases from J, with 17 bases in between. This CDR3 is CASSHRTAVGDEQYF. CDR3 coding DNA: TGCGCCAGCAGCCACCGGACAGCAGTTGGCGACGAGCAGTACTTC.

A few counts support this clone. This sequence joins TRBV4-3 and TRBJ2-5; 12 nucleotides align to TRBD2. The germline V gene has CDR1 LGHNA and CDR2 YSLEER. The CDR3 is 18 residues long. Trimming removed 1 base from V and 5 bases from J; junction bases left unmatched: 11. CDR3 sequence: CASSQVRLGLAGGETQYF. The CDR3 DNA is TGCGCCAGCAGCCAAGTTAGGCTAGGGCTAGCGGGAGGGGAGACCCAGTACTTC.

V gene TRBV27 combines with J gene TRBJ1-1; 7 bases agree with TRBD1. Unmatched junction bases numbered 10, after V lost 10 bases and J lost 2 bases. CDR1 is MNHEY, CDR2 SMNVEV, per germline (reference sequence). This CDR3 comprises 14 residues. The CDR3, as DNA: TGTGCCACCGCTCGACAGGGTATAAACACTGAAGCTTTCTTT. It codes for CATARQGINTEAFF.

This clone was seen more than once but under ten times. Only one base separates this from a far larger clonotype, so it likely reflects a read error. The rearrangement uses TRBV6-9 and TRBJ1-1, with TRBD1 as a possible D gene (5 bases). CDR3 size: 11 residues. Germline CDR1 MNHGY, CDR2 SVAAGI. CDR3 in DNA: TGTGCCAGCATAAAATCCGGGGGAGCTCTCTTT. This sequence encodes CASIKSGGALF.

The V call is TRBV19, the J call TRBJ1-5, with D tentatively TRBD1 (5 bases). Trimming cost V 11 bases and J 0 bases, with 14 bases left between them. The V gene's germline CDR1 is LNHDA and CDR2 SQIVND (reference sequence). The CDR3 contains 14 residues. The CDR3 coding sequence is TGTGCCTCCAATGGGGGGAATAGCAATCAGCCCCAGCATTTT. Amino acids: CASNGGNSNQPQHF.

Note on this clone: Relative to the germline gene, one junction end is altered; a read error may explain this. CDR3 protein: CASSHHRQGTFSGANVLIF. For the CDR3, the DNA is TGTGCCAGCAGCCACCACCGACAGGGAACCTTCTCTGGGGCCAACGTCCTGATTTTC. The chain couples TRBV9 to TRBJ2-6; 7 positions match TRBD1. Germline loops: CDR1 SGDLS, CDR2 YYNGEE. This CDR3 has 19 amino acids.

V gene TRBV19 combines with J gene TRBJ2-1, with 10 nucleotides matching TRBD2. Germline values: CDR1 LNHDA, CDR2 SQIVND (reference sequence). J gave up 5 bases and V 3 bases, and 4 bases lay outside the gene matches. The length of the CDR3 is 15 residues. This CDR3 reads CASSMASGGNNEQFF. The CDR3 DNA is TGTGCCAGTAGTATGGCTAGCGGGGGCAACAATGAGCAGTTCTTC.

The rearrangement links TRBV7-9 to TRBJ2-5; a weak D match, TRBD2 (5 bases). This CDR3 comprises 15 residues. V shed 5 bases and J shed 5 bases, with 18 bases lying between them. Germline V lookup: CDR1 SEHNR, CDR2 FQNEAQ (reference sequence). The CDR3 DNA sequence: TGTGCCAGCAGCCTGCAGCTGGGTAGCGTTGAGACCCAGTACTTC. Its translation is CASSLQLGSVETQYF.

V usage is TRBV2 and J usage is TRBJ2-5, with D possibly matching TRBD2 (7 bases). This CDR3 region has 14 residues. The V end was cut by 7 bases, the J end by 5 bases, with 17 bases between. Germline V gene sequence: CDR1 SNHLY, CDR2 FYNNEI. In DNA form, the CDR3 reads TGTGCCAGCACCGAACTCGGGGGGCGGGAGACCCAGTACTTC. Its protein product is CASTELGGRETQYF.

The rearrangement uses TRBV19 and TRBJ1-2; D unresolved. Trimming left V 3 bases short and J 8 bases short, with 13 bases between. Germline-derived CDR1 and CDR2 are LNHDA and SQIVND (reference sequence). The CDR3 length is 13 residues. The CDR3 nucleotides read TGTGCCAGTAGTATTCCGGGAGGAGAAGGCTACACCTTC. Residues: CASSIPGGEGYTF.